Listed here are 10 T cell receptor beta chains from one sample, sequenced in a study of control samples from healthy donors and cancer patients. Data came from immunoSEQ multiplex PCR; TCRdb stores just in-frame clones and leaves some out. The sample holds roughly 59,000 clones, more than 85% seen once. Sequencing used PBMCs. Receptors originate from a man aged 40-50 years with colorectal cancer.

CDR3 loop: CASSQEGISGNTIYF. CDR3 DNA sequence: TGTGCCAGCAGCCAAGAGGGGATTTCTGGAAACACCATATATTTT. This chain uses TRBV3-1 (or the pseudogene TRBV3-2) with TRBJ1-3; no definite D call. The CDR3 runs to 15 residues. The germline V and J ends were trimmed by 0 bases and 1 base, with 7 bases remaining between them. The germline V gene has CDR1 LGHDT and CDR2 YNNKEL (reference sequence).

The chain is built from TRBV11-2 and TRBJ2-1, with 7 bases aligning to TRBD2. V lost 5 bases to trimming and J lost 7 bases; unmatched junction nucleotides: 17. This CDR3 has 17 amino acids. CDR1 is SGHAT and CDR2 is FQNNGV in the germline V gene. As DNA, the CDR3 is TGTGCCAGCAGCCCTAATGGGGGGAGGGCCGTTGGGAATGAGCAGTTCTTC. Translated: CASSPNGGRAVGNEQFF.

The rearrangement joins TRBV5-1 to TRBJ2-1; possible D gene TRBD1, 7 bases. Germline CDR1 SGHRS, CDR2 YFSETQ. V was clipped by 7 bases and J by 6 bases, with 17 bases between them. The CDR3 sequence is 14 residues long. CDR3 amino acids: CASERAQGGNEQFF. The CDR3 nucleotides are TGCGCCAGCGAGAGGGCCCAGGGGGGCAATGAGCAGTTCTTC. Variable domain in full (rest from reference TRBV5-1 and TRBJ2-1): KAGVTQTPRYLIKTRGQQVTLSCSPISGHRSVSWYQQTPGQGLQFLFEYFSETQRNKGNFPGRFSGRQFSNSRSEMNVSTLELGDSALYLCASERAQGGNEQFFGPGTRLTVL.

V is TRBV5-1 and J is TRBJ2-7; D unresolved. CDR3 length: 13 residues. CDR1 and CDR2 (germline): SGHRS, YFSETQ. V was trimmed by 5 bases and J by 5 bases, leaving 14 bases between them. The CDR3 spells CASRRDERDEQYF. CDR3 nucleotides: TGCGCCAGCAGAAGAGACGAAAGGGACGAGCAGTACTTC.

This chain links TRBV6-1 with TRBJ1-6; weak D call: TRBD1 (5 bases). The CDR3 is made up of 16 amino acids. Germline V gene sequence: CDR1 MNHNS, CDR2 SASEGT. The V end was cut by 3 bases, the J end by 11 bases, with 20 bases between. The CDR3 loop is CASSEERKAQGAPLHF. The CDR3 DNA reads as TGTGCCAGCAGTGAGGAACGGAAGGCGCAGGGCGCACCCCTCCACTTT.

In this sample, this clone turned up once. The J gene is TRBJ2-3, the V gene TRBV11-2; TRBD2 agrees at 12 bases. The CDR3 consists of 16 residues. Germline CDR1 reads SGHAT; CDR2 reads FQNNGV. J gave up 3 bases and V 2 bases, and 3 bases lay outside the gene matches. In DNA, the CDR3 is TGTGCCAGCAGCTTAACGACTAGCGGGGGAACAGATACGCAGTATTTT. Translated: CASSLTTSGGTDTQYF.

The CDR3 DNA reads TGTGCCAGCAGCTTAAATCCCAAGGCGGCCACCTACACCTTC. Its protein is CASSLNPKAATYTF. This chain connects TRBV11-3 to TRBJ1-2; D is unresolved. The germline V and J ends were trimmed by 2 bases and 10 bases, with 17 bases remaining between them. Germline CDR1 and CDR2: SGHNT and YENEEA. This CDR3 has 14 residues.

The chain joins TRBV6-6 to TRBJ2-1, with 12 bases lining up with TRBD2. Germline assignment: CDR1 MNHNY and CDR2 SVGAGI (reference sequence). The V and J ends lost 7 bases and 5 bases, in that order; junction bases with no gene match: 9. CDR3 length: 16 amino acids. The CDR3 protein is CASTASGGARNNEQFF. The CDR3 coding sequence is TGTGCCAGCACCGCTAGCGGGGGGGCGAGGAACAATGAGCAGTTCTTC.

CDR3 sequence: CASDRRGFSYNEQFF. For the CDR3, the DNA is TGTGCCAGCGACCGAAGGGGTTTCTCCTACAATGAGCAGTTCTTC. The chain links TRBV5-6 to TRBJ2-1; possible D gene TRBD1, 5 bases. V lost 7 bases and J 0 bases, leaving 14 bases between the germline ends. From germline, CDR1 is SGHDT and CDR2 YYEEEE. The CDR3 loop spans 15 amino acids.

The chain joins TRBV5-1 to TRBJ2-7; 10 bases align to TRBD1. CDR1 is SGHRS, CDR2 YFSETQ, per germline. The CDR3 has 16 residues. V was pared by 7 bases and J by 1 base, with 11 bases of the junction left unmatched. The CDR3 protein is CASSRTGGLTSYEQYF. The CDR3 nucleotides read TGCGCCAGCTCGCGGACAGGGGGTCTTACTTCCTACGAGCAGTACTTC.